These 6 T cell receptor beta chains share one sample of origin, sequenced in a study of cytomegalovirus exposure and HLA in healthy donors (dated by TCRdb to the late 2010s). Libraries were made using the immunoSEQ multiplex PCR assay. For the multiplex PCR, a mixture combining 60 forward primers for TCR Vbeta segments and 13 reverse primers for TCR Jbeta segments was used. This is the immuneACCESS table as TCRdb keeps it, with only in-frame sequences that have V and J called. A part of the clones is gone; compared with another copy, unresolved V genes explain less than half, and the rest is unexplained. The sample's table lists a count of about 67,000 clones. The ten largest make up 15% of the sample. The sample comprised PBMCs. The receptors stem from a boy aged 10-17 years in good health and CMV-seronegative.

The genes are TRBV19 and TRBJ2-1; D is perhaps TRBD2 (6 bases). The germline gives CDR1 LNHDA, CDR2 SQIVND (reference sequence). V was pared by 6 bases and J by 5 bases, with 17 bases between. The CDR3 is 15 residues long. The CDR3 DNA is TGTGCCAGTAGGGGGGACTGGCAAAGAGACAATGAGCAGTTCTTC. The encoded protein is CASRGDWQRDNEQFF.

On this clone itself: One junction end disagrees with the germline gene, perhaps due to a read error. This sequence joins TRBV4-1 and TRBJ2-1; D possibly corresponds to TRBD2 (5 bases). In germline, CDR1 is MGHRA, CDR2 YSYEKL. The CDR3 has 16 residues. CDR3 protein: CASSHPDSSSDNEQFF. CDR3 DNA: TGCGCCAGCAGCCACCCGGACTCTAGCTCCGACAATGAGCAGTTCTTC.

The chain recombines TRBV30 with TRBJ1-5, with a possible D match to TRBD1 (5 bases). The CDR3 spans 14 residues. V lost 5 bases and J lost 2, with 13 bases in between. Germline CDR1 GTSNPN, CDR2 SVGIG (reference sequence). CDR3 residues: CAWGQGGGNQPQHF. The CDR3 nucleotides read TGTGCCTGGGGGCAGGGCGGCGGCAATCAGCCCCAGCATTTT.

The CDR3 nucleotides are TGCGCCAGCAGCCTGACTGGGACAGGGGCGGGGGAGCAGTACTTC. Translated: CASSLTGTGAGEQYF. The chain has TRBV4-1 and TRBJ2-7, with 10 bases fitting TRBD1. The CDR3 is made up of 15 amino acids. Germline V gene sequence: CDR1 MGHRA, CDR2 YSYEKL. The V segment lost 4 bases and the J segment 7 bases; nucleotides outside the gene matches: 10.

The chain employs TRBV29-1 and TRBJ2-1; D possibly corresponds to TRBD2 (5 bases). CDR3 length: 12 amino acids. V was clipped by 6 bases and J by 4 bases, with 10 bases between them. Germline lookup yields CDR1 SQVTM and CDR2 ANQGSEA. CDR3 nucleotide sequence: TGCAGCGTGGGGAGTCCTTACAATGAGCAGTTCTTC. The encoded protein is CSVGSPYNEQFF.

The chain has TRBV6-1 and TRBJ1-2; D unresolved. CDR1 is MNHNS and CDR2 is SASEGT in the germline V gene. Deletions cut 1 base from V and 4 bases from J, with 13 bases between. The CDR3 consists of 15 residues. Here the CDR3 reads CASSEEPGTLYGYTF. The CDR3 DNA follows: TGTGCCAGCAGTGAAGAACCAGGTACACTCTATGGCTACACCTTC.